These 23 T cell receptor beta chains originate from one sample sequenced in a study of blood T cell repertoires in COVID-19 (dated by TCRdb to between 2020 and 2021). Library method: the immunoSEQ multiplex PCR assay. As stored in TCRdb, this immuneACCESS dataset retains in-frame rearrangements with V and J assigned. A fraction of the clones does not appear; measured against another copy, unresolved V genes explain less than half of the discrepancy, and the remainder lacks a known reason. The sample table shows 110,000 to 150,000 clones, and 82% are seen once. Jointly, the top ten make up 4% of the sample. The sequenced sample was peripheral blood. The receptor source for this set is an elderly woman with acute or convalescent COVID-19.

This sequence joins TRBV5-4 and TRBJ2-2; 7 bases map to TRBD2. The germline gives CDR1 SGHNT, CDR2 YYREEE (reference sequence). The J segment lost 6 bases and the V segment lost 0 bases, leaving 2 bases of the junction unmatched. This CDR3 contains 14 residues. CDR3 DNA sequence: TGTGCCAGCAGCTTGGGAGGGAGGGCCGGGGAGCTGTTTTTT. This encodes CASSLGGRAGELFF.

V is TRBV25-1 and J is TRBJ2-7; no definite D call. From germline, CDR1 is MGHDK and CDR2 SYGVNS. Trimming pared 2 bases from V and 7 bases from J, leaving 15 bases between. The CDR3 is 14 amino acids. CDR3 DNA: TGTGCCAGCAGTGAACTAGGAGCGTTAAAGGAGCAGTACTTC. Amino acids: CASSELGALKEQYF.

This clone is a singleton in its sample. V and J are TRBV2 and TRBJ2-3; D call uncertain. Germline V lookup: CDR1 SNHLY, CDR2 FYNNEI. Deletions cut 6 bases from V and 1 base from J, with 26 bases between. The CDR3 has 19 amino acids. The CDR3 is CASRDHAWAALLGTDTQYF. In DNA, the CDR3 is TGTGCCAGCAGGGATCACGCGTGGGCCGCACTTCTCGGCACAGATACGCAGTATTTT.

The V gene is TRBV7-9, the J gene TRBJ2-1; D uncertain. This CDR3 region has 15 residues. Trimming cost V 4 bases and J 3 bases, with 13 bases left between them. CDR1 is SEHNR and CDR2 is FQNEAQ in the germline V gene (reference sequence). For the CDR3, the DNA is TGTGCCAGCAGCTCCTCCGAGTCCTACTACAATGAGCAGTTCTTC. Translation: CASSSSESYYNEQFF.

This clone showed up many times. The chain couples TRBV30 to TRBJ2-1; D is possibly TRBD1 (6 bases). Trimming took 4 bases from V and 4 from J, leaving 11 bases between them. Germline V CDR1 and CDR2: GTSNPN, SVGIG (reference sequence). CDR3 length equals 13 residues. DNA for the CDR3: TGTGCCTGGAATCTGGACAGATACAATGAGCAGTTCTTC. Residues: CAWNLDRYNEQFF.

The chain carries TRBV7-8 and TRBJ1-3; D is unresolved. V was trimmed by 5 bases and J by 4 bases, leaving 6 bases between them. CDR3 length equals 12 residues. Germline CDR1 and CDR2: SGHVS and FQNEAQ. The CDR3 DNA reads TGTGCCAGCAGCCCCAGGGGAAACACCATATATTTT. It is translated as CASSPRGNTIYF.

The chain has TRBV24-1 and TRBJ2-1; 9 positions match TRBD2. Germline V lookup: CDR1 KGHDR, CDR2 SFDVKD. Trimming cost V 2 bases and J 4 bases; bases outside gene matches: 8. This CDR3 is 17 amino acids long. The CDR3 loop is CATSDYSLAGLYNEQFF. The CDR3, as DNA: TGTGCCACCAGTGATTATTCCCTAGCGGGACTTTACAATGAGCAGTTCTTC.

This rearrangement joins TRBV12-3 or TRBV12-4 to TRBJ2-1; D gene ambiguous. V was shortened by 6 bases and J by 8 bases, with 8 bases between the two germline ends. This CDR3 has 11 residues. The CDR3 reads CASSPSYEQFF. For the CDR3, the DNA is TGTGCCAGCAGCCCTAGTTATGAGCAGTTCTTC.

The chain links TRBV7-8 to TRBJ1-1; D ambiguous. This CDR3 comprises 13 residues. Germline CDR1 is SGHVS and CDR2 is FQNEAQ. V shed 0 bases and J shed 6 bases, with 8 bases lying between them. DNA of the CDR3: TGTGCCAGCAGCTTAGCCCAGTACCCTGAAGCTTTCTTT. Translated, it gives CASSLAQYPEAFF.

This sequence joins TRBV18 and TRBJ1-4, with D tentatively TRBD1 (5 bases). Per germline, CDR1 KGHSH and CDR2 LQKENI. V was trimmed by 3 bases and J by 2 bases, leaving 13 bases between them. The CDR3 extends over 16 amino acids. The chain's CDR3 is CASSPRGRATNEKLFF. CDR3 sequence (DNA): TGTGCCAGCTCACCGAGAGGCAGGGCCACTAATGAAAAACTGTTTTTT.

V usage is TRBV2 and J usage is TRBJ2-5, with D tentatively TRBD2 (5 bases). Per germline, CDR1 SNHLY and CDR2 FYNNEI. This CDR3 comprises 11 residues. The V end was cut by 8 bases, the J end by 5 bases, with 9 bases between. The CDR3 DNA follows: TGTGCCAGCTCGGAGGTGGAGACCCAGTACTTC. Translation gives CASSEVETQYF.

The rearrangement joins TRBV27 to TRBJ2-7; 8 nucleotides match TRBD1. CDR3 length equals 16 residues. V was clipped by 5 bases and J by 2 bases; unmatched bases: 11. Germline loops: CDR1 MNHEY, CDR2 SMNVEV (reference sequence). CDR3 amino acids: CASSITPTGVTYEQYF. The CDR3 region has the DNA TGTGCCAGCAGTATTACCCCGACAGGGGTAACCTACGAGCAGTACTTC.

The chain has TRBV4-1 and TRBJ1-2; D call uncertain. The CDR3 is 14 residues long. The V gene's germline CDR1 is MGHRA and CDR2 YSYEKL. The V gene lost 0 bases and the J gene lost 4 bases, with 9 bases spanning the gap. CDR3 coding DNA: TGCGCCAGCAGCCAAGATTTAGGCGGCTATGGCTACACCTTC. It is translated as CASSQDLGGYGYTF.

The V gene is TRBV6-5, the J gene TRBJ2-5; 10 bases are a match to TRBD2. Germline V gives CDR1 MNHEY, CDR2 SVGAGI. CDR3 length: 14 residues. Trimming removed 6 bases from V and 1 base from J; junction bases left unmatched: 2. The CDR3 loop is CASRLAGIQETQYF. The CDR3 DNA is TGTGCCAGCAGACTAGCGGGAATCCAAGAGACCCAGTACTTC.

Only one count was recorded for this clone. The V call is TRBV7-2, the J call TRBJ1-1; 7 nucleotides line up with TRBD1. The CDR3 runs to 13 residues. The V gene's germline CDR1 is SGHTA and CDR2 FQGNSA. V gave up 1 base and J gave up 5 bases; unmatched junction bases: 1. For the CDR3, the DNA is TGTGCCAGCAGCTTAGAGACAGGGACTGAAGCTTTCTTT. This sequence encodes CASSLETGTEAFF.

The CDR3 nucleotides read TGTGCCAGCAGCTTAGCTTCGGGGGGGGGTCAGCCCCAGCATTTT. This codes for CASSLASGGGQPQHF. The J gene is TRBJ1-5, the V gene TRBV7-8, with D possibly TRBD1 on 5 matching bases. CDR1 and CDR2 (germline): SGHVS, FQNEAQ. This CDR3 is built from 15 residues. V was cut by 0 bases and J by 6 bases, with 12 bases left in between.

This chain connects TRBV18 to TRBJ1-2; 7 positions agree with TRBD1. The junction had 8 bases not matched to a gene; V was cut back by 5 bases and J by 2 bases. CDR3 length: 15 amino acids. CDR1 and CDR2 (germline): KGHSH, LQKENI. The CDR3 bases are TGTGCCAGCTCAGACCGTACAGGGGCCAACTATGGCTACACCTTC. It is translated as CASSDRTGANYGYTF.

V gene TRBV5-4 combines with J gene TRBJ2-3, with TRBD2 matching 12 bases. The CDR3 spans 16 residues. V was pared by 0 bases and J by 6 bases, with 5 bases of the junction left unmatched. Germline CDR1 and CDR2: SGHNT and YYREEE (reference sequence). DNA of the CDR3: TGTGCCAGCAGCTTGGGACTAGCGGGAGCTGCCGATACGCAGTATTTT. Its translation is CASSLGLAGAADTQYF.

CDR3 sequence: CASSSSGSSYNEQFF. The CDR3 DNA sequence: TGTGCCAGCAGCTCTAGCGGTAGCTCCTACAATGAGCAGTTCTTC. J is TRBJ2-1 and V is TRBV11-3, with 7 nucleotides matching TRBD2. The CDR3 sequence is 15 residues long. V gave up 4 bases and J gave up 0 bases; unmatched junction bases: 3. The germline CDR1 and CDR2 sequences are SGHNT and YENEEA.

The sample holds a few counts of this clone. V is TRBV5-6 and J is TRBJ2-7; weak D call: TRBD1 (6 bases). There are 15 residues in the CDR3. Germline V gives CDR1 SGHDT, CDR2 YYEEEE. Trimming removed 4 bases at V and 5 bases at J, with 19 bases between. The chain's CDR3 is CASSRMGDKVHEQYF. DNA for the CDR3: TGTGCCAGCAGCCGGATGGGGGACAAGGTCCACGAGCAGTACTTC.

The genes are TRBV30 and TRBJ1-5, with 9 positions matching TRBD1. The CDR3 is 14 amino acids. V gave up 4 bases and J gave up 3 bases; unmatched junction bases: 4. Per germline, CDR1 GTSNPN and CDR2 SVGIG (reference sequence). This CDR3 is CAWTTGGVNQPQHF. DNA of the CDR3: TGTGCCTGGACTACAGGGGGCGTCAATCAGCCCCAGCATTTT.

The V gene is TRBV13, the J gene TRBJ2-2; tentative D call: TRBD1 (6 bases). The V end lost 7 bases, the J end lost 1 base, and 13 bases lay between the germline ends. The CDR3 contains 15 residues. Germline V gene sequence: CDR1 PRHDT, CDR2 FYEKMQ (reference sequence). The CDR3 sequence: CASIPPGQNTGELFF. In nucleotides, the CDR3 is TGTGCCAGCATCCCCCCGGGACAGAACACCGGGGAGCTGTTTTTT.

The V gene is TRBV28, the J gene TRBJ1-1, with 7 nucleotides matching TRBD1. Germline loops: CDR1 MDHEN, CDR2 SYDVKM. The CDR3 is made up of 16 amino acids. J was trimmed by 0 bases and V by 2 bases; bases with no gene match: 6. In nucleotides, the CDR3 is TGTGCCAGCAGTTTAGACCGGGACAGCTTGAACACTGAAGCTTTCTTT. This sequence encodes CASSLDRDSLNTEAFF.